The T cell receptor (beta chain) described here comes from a study of post-analysis software for immune sequencing data. General study findings and limits: Versus controls, multiple sclerosis patients showed significantly lower diversity (normalized Chao1).

Incorporated into the TCR beta cDNA libraries were unique molecular identifiers, which served to reduce PCR and sequencing biases. Out of roughly 0.85 to 11 million T cells, some 500,000 cDNA molecules were generated. TCRdb passed the PCR reads through MiXCR, listing each CDR3 protein once. The sample has about 810,000 distinct CDR3 sequences, around 53% seen once; the top ten hold 4.6%. As to this clonotype: Its antigen is not known.

The clonotype was recovered from a girl aged 10 to 17 with multiple sclerosis. Sequencing used blood.

For the CDR3, the DNA is TGTGCCAGCAGTGAAAGGGACAGGGCGGGCGAGCAGTACTTC. Its protein is CASSERDRAGEQYF. The V gene is TRBV6-1, the J gene TRBJ2-5; 9 bases are a match to TRBD1. The J call may not be correct, given that the DNA end is closer to TRBJ2-7. CDR1 and CDR2 (germline): MNHNS, SASEGT. CDR3 size: 14 residues.